This TCR beta chain was obtained from a study of blood T cell repertoires in COVID-19. Turning to the study itself: Samples of COVID-19 (acute and convalescent) were obtained from the United States, Italy and Spain. PBMCs, B-cell-depleted T cells, or T cells provided the cDNA or gDNA that made up the material.

The CDR3 is made up of 13 amino acids. Germline V CDR1 and CDR2: SEHNR, FQNEAQ (reference sequence). Trimming shortened V by 4 bases and J by 1 base, and 7 bases separated the two germline ends. The authors' processing: By means of reference gene primer amplification, nucleated cell counts were estimated. This table comes from immunoSEQ multiplex PCR, and its TCRdb copy is limited to in-frame clones, with some not included. V and J calls and clone size follow that table, whereas D and trimming were derived from the DNA. The sample has some 100,000 clones; approximately 80% are singletons. The sequence was obtained from a woman in her forties or fifties with acute or convalescent COVID-19. This chain links TRBV7-9 with TRBJ1-1; D ambiguous. The sample comprised peripheral blood. CDR3 in DNA: TGTGCCAGCAGCTCACAGTGGAACACTGAAGCTTTCTTT. This sequence encodes CASSSQWNTEAFF. The variable domain in full, with the rest retrieved from reference TRBV7-9 and TRBJ1-1, is DTGVSQNPRHKITKRGQNVTFRCDPISEHNRLYWYRQTLGQGPEFLTYFQNEAQLEKSRLLSDRFSAERPKGSFSTLEIQRTEQGDSAMYLCASSSQWNTEAFFGQGTRLTVV.